The 12 T cell receptor beta chains below were found in one sample sequenced in a study of vaccination effects on CD4 cells after COVID-19. TCRdb keeps only in-frame clones here, not all; method: immunoSEQ multiplex PCR. The table includes roughly 31,000 clones, less than 85% detected once. Antigen specificity for these receptors is unknown. Cultured cells yielded isolated CD4+ T cells after 10 days. The material was CD4+ T cells from PBMCs cultured without peptide, obtained before COVID-19 vaccination. These receptors all stem from a human donor who received a COVID-19 vaccine.

This clone appeared a few times. The chain joins TRBV6-5 to TRBJ2-1; TRBD2 might be the D (6 bases). From germline, CDR1 is MNHEY and CDR2 SVGAGI. This CDR3 has 14 residues. Trimming cost V 9 bases and J 2 bases, with 14 bases left between them. The CDR3 DNA sequence: TGTGCCAGTCACGGGGGAAGTGCCTACAATGAGCAGTTCTTC. This gives the protein CASHGGSAYNEQFF.

The CDR3 here is CASSYSWTGEKSYEQYF. The CDR3 DNA follows: TGTGCCAGCAGTTACTCATGGACAGGGGAAAAGTCCTACGAGCAGTACTTC. The chain carries TRBV6-2 or TRBV6-3 and TRBJ2-7; the match to TRBD1 covers 9 bases. The V gene's germline CDR1 is MNHEY and CDR2 SVGEGT. V lost 0 bases to trimming and J lost 1 base; unmatched junction nucleotides: 7. CDR3 length equals 17 residues.

The rearrangement joins TRBV24-1 to TRBJ2-5; 11 positions match TRBD2. Germline CDR1 and CDR2: KGHDR and SFDVKD. V lost 4 bases, J lost 5 bases, and 5 bases stayed unmatched. The CDR3 runs 15 residues. CDR3 residues: CATSETSGGWETQYF. The CDR3 region has the DNA TGTGCCACCAGTGAAACTAGCGGGGGCTGGGAGACCCAGTACTTC.

This clone occurred once. This chain uses TRBV6-5 with TRBJ1-1; no definite D call. The CDR3 is 15 residues long. Trimming left V 0 bases short and J 2 bases short, with 10 bases between. The germline V gene encodes CDR1 MNHEY and CDR2 SVGAGI. The CDR3 bases are TGTGCCAGCAGTTACTCCCACGAGGGAAACACTGAAGCTTTCTTT. Translation gives CASSYSHEGNTEAFF.

The chain couples TRBV18 to TRBJ2-1, with D hard to call. This CDR3 contains 13 residues. The V end lost 2 bases, the J end lost 4 bases, and 6 bases lay between the germline ends. Germline CDR1 KGHSH, CDR2 LQKENI. CDR3 nucleotide sequence: TGTGCCAGCTCACCAAACGGATACAATGAGCAGTTCTTC. Translation: CASSPNGYNEQFF.

V gene TRBV5-1 combines with J gene TRBJ2-7; TRBD2 is a possible D gene (5 bases). Germline V gene sequence: CDR1 SGHRS, CDR2 YFSETQ. This CDR3 comprises 12 residues. Trimming took 1 base from V and 5 from J, leaving 7 bases between them. CDR3 protein: CASSLSTNEQYF. The CDR3 bases are TGCGCCAGCAGCTTGTCGACTAACGAGCAGTACTTC.

The rearrangement links TRBV4-2 to TRBJ2-2; D is possibly TRBD1 or TRBD2 (6 bases each). The CDR3 is made up of 15 amino acids. V was clipped by 0 bases and J by 7 bases, with 12 bases between them. Germline lookup yields CDR1 LGHNA and CDR2 YNFKEQ. The CDR3 region has the DNA TGTGCCAGCAGCCAAGATTACGGGGGCAGCGGGGAGCTGTTTTTT. It specifies CASSQDYGGSGELFF.

This clone was seen a handful of times. The J gene is TRBJ2-2, the V gene TRBV7-9, with D possibly matching TRBD1 (6 bases). The CDR3 consists of 14 residues. Germline assignment: CDR1 SEHNR and CDR2 FQNEAQ (reference sequence). V lost 3 bases and J 6 bases, leaving 11 bases between the germline ends. CDR3 residues: CASSFHRAAGELFF. CDR3 in DNA: TGTGCCAGCAGCTTCCACAGGGCGGCCGGGGAGCTGTTTTTT.

The chain recombines TRBV11-1 with TRBJ2-2; 9 nucleotides align to TRBD1. The trim removed 7 bases at V and 6 bases at J, leaving 12 bases unmatched. CDR1 is SGHAT, CDR2 FQDESV, per germline (reference sequence). This CDR3 comprises 16 residues. The CDR3 bases are TGTGCCAGCATCAATACAGGGGGCAACCAACCCGGGGAGCTGTTTTTT. Translation: CASINTGGNQPGELFF.

The J gene is TRBJ2-2, the V gene TRBV6-4; 8 bases align to TRBD1. The length of the CDR3 is 15 residues. With 0 bases clipped from V and 3 bases from J, the junction kept 0 bases outside the gene matches. CDR1 and CDR2 from the germline V gene are MRHNA and SNTAGT. Here the CDR3 reads CASSDSQGDTGELFF. As DNA, the CDR3 is TGTGCCAGCAGTGACTCACAGGGGGACACCGGGGAGCTGTTTTTT.

This clone was observed once. The chain links TRBV5-1 to TRBJ2-7, with D hard to call. Deletions cut 0 bases from V and 2 bases from J, with 9 bases between. The CDR3 consists of 14 residues. CDR1 is SGHRS, CDR2 YFSETQ, per germline. The CDR3 region is CASSLENGPYEQYF. CDR3 in DNA: TGCGCCAGCAGCTTGGAGAACGGACCCTACGAGCAGTACTTC.

The genes are TRBV6-5 and TRBJ1-6; TRBD1 matches 8 bases. This CDR3 contains 15 residues. Trimming took 8 bases from V and 4 from J; bases not matched to a gene: 7. Per germline, CDR1 MNHEY and CDR2 SVGAGI. The CDR3 bases are TGTGCCAGCCATAAGGGGACAGGTTATAATTCACCCCTCCACTTT. It encodes CASHKGTGYNSPLHF.